These 17 T cell receptor beta chains were all obtained from the same sample, sequenced in a study of CD8+ T cells in alopecia areata. Extraction of RNA preceded its reverse transcription into cDNA, which served as the sequencing template. The assay was immunoSEQ multiplex PCR, and TCRdb's table has in-frame clones only and misses some. The table shows 140,000 or so clones, with approximately 51% occurring only once. The sequencing here drew on CD4+ T cells sorted from blood, taken at week 0. The receptors stem from a human donor with alopecia areata.

This clone was observed a few times. V is TRBV6-5 and J is TRBJ1-4; the match to TRBD1 covers 8 bases. This CDR3 is 14 amino acids long. The germline CDR1 and CDR2 sequences are MNHEY and SVGAGI. J was trimmed by 6 bases and V by 5 bases; bases with no gene match: 5. The CDR3 DNA is TGTGCCAGCAGTCTAGACAGGGGCGATGAAAAACTGTTTTTT. Translated, it gives CASSLDRGDEKLFF.

This clone appeared a few times. The rearrangement joins TRBV2 to TRBJ2-5; D might be TRBD1 (6 bases). Germline V gene lookup returns CDR1 SNHLY and CDR2 FYNNEI. V gave up 0 bases and J gave up 1 base, with 9 bases separating them. CDR3 length: 15 amino acids. The CDR3 loop is CASSEAGTPQETQYF. CDR3 bases: TGTGCCAGCAGTGAAGCCGGGACACCCCAAGAGACCCAGTACTTC.

The V gene is TRBV9, the J gene TRBJ2-5, with D unresolved. Germline loops: CDR1 SGDLS, CDR2 YYNGEE. V was shortened by 2 bases and J by 2 bases, with 10 bases between the two germline ends. CDR3 length: 14 amino acids. DNA of the CDR3: TGTGCCAGCAGCGTCTCCGTGACTCAAGAGACCCAGTACTTC. Protein product: CASSVSVTQETQYF. Full variable domain (rest looked up from reference TRBV9 and TRBJ2-5): DSGVTQTPKHLITATGQRVTLRCSPRSGDLSVYWYQQSLDQGLQFLIQYYNGEERAKGNILERFSAQQFPDLHSELNLSSLELGDSALYFCASSVSVTQETQYFGPGTRLLVL.

The CDR3 bases are TGTGCCAGCTCACAACTTACCGGGACTAGCATGGAGACCCAGTACTTC. Its translation: CASSQLTGTSMETQYF. The chain carries TRBV18 and TRBJ2-5, with 9 bases matching TRBD2. The CDR3 is 16 amino acids. Germline assignment: CDR1 KGHSH and CDR2 LQKENI. With V trimmed by 4 bases and J by 5 bases, 11 bases remained unmatched.

The chain employs TRBV29-1 and TRBJ2-2, with 8 positions matching TRBD1. Germline trimming cut 7 bases from V and 6 bases from J; bases unmatched to any gene: 7. Per the germline V gene, CDR1 is SQVTM and CDR2 is ANQGSEA. The CDR3 covers 13 residues. CDR3 nucleotide sequence: TGCAGCGCAGGACAGGGCGTGGCCGGGGAGCTGTTTTTT. Translated: CSAGQGVAGELFF.

This clone was recorded only once. V is TRBV7-2 and J is TRBJ2-7; TRBD2 might be the D (6 bases). The CDR3 has 14 amino acids. Germline V gene data show CDR1 as SGHTA and CDR2 as FQGNSA. The V end lost 7 bases, the J end lost 4 bases, and 17 bases lay between the germline ends. The CDR3 protein is CASTFGAGYYEQYF. The CDR3 coding sequence is TGTGCCAGCACCTTTGGTGCGGGATATTACGAGCAGTACTTC.

This clone showed up just a few times. J is TRBJ2-7 and V is TRBV6-6, with 9 bases matching TRBD2. The CDR3 length is 16 residues. CDR1 and CDR2 from the germline V gene are MNHNY and SVGAGI (reference sequence). V was pared by 6 bases and J by 0 bases, with 9 bases of the junction left unmatched. The CDR3 loop reads CASRIRSGSPSYEQYF. The CDR3 DNA is TGTGCCAGCAGAATCCGTAGCGGGAGCCCCTCCTACGAGCAGTACTTC.

This sequence joins TRBV2 and TRBJ1-1, with a possible D match to TRBD1 (5 bases). Germline assignment: CDR1 SNHLY and CDR2 FYNNEI. This CDR3 region has 15 residues. V lost 6 bases and J 3 bases, leaving 17 bases between the germline ends. The DNA of the CDR3 is TGTGCCAGCAGCGGAGGGGCCTCCGGGGACACTGAAGCTTTCTTT. This codes for CASSGGASGDTEAFF.

A few counts support this clone. The gene calls are TRBV29-1 and TRBJ2-7, with D perhaps TRBD1 (6 bases). CDR3 length: 11 residues. V shed 4 bases and J shed 2 bases, with 6 bases lying between them. CDR1 and CDR2 (germline): SQVTM, ANQGSEA. Written as DNA, the CDR3 is TGCAGCGTTGGGACAGCCTACGAGCAGTACTTC. Encoded protein: CSVGTAYEQYF.

This clone was found once. The V and J genes are TRBV2 and TRBJ2-1; TRBD2 aligns across 11 bases. The CDR3 covers 14 residues. J was trimmed by 4 bases and V by 8 bases; bases with no gene match: 4. Germline CDR1 and CDR2: SNHLY and FYNNEI. CDR3 coding DNA: TGTGCCAGCCGCCGGACTAGCGGGTACAATGAGCAGTTCTTC. It translates to CASRRTSGYNEQFF.

This clone was detected only once. This rearrangement joins TRBV29-1 to TRBJ2-3, with 10 bases fitting TRBD1. The CDR3 sequence is 14 residues long. Losses at the gene ends were 5 bases for V and 5 bases for J; bases not matched to a gene: 7. CDR1 and CDR2 from the germline V gene are SQVTM and ANQGSEA. The CDR3 loop reads CSVRRQGAGDTQYF. CDR3 coding DNA: TGCAGCGTTCGGAGACAGGGGGCAGGAGATACGCAGTATTTT.

The chain links TRBV7-2 to TRBJ2-7, with 11 bases fitting TRBD1. CDR1 is SGHTA and CDR2 is FQGNSA in the germline V gene. V lost 5 bases, J lost 3 bases, and 9 bases stayed unmatched. The CDR3 runs to 16 residues. CDR3 DNA sequence: TGTGCCAGCAGCCGTGGACAGGGGGCAGATTACTACGAGCAGTACTTC. This codes for CASSRGQGADYYEQYF. The variable domain in full, with the rest retrieved from reference TRBV7-2 and TRBJ2-7, is GAGVSQSPSNKVTEKGKDVELRCDPISGHTALYWYRQSLGQGLEFLIYFQGNSAPDKSGLPSDRFSAERTGGSVSTLTIQRTQQEDSAVYLCASSRGQGADYYEQYFGPGTRLTVT.

The chain couples TRBV23-1 to TRBJ2-5, with D perhaps matching TRBD1 (6 bases). TRBV23-1 is identified as an open reading frame with a role that is uncertain. This CDR3 has 15 amino acids. Trimming stripped 5 bases from V and 2 bases from J, with 15 bases between. The CDR3 DNA is TGCGCCAGCAGTAGTAATAGTGGGACACAAGAGACCCAGTACTTC. Protein product: CASSSNSGTQETQYF.

The rearrangement links TRBV18 to TRBJ1-2; 7 positions match TRBD1. With 3 bases clipped from V and 6 bases from J, the junction kept 4 bases outside the gene matches. Germline CDR1 is KGHSH and CDR2 is LQKENI. This CDR3 has 13 amino acids. The CDR3 sequence: CASSPRQGDGYTF. The CDR3 coding sequence is TGTGCCAGCTCACCCCGACAGGGTGATGGCTACACCTTC.

This clone was found a few times. This rearrangement joins TRBV27 to TRBJ2-7; D is unresolved. There are 13 residues in the CDR3. V was clipped by 4 bases and J by 3 bases, with 10 bases between them. From germline, CDR1 is MNHEY and CDR2 SMNVEV (reference sequence). The CDR3 spells CASSYKPDYEQYF. In nucleotides, the CDR3 is TGTGCCAGCAGTTACAAACCCGACTACGAGCAGTACTTC.

This clone has a handful of counts. This chain joins TRBV30 and TRBJ2-7, with D unclear. The CDR3 totals 11 residues. CDR1 is GTSNPN, CDR2 SVGIG, per germline (reference sequence). V was trimmed by 1 base and J by 4 bases, leaving 5 bases between them. For the CDR3, the DNA is TGTGCCTGGAGTGAGGTGTACGAGCAGTACTTC. It codes for CAWSEVYEQYF. Variable domain in full (rest from reference TRBV30 and TRBJ2-7): SQTIHQWPATLVQPVGSPLSLECTVEGTSNPNLYWYRQAAGRGLQLLFYSVGIGQISSEVPQNLSASRPQDRQFILSSKKLLLSDSGFYLCAWSEVYEQYFGPGTRLTVT.

The chain joins TRBV5-6 to TRBJ1-5, with 7 bases aligning to TRBD1. The CDR3 is made up of 14 amino acids. Germline lookup yields CDR1 SGHDT and CDR2 YYEEEE. V shed 1 base and J 4 bases; nucleotides not matched to a gene: 2. The CDR3, as DNA: TGTGCCAGCAGCTTGAGACAGGGAAATCAGCCCCAGCATTTT. Protein sequence: CASSLRQGNQPQHF.